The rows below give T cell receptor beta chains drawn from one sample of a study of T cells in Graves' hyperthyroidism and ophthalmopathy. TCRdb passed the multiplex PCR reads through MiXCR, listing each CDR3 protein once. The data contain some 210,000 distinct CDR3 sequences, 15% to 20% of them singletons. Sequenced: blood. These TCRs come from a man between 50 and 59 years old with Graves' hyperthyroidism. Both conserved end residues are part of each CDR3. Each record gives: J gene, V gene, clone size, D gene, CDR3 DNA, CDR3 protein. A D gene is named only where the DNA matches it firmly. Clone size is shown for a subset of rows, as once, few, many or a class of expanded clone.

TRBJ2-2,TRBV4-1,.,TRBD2,TGCGCCAGCAGCCAAGTGGGGACTAGGCCGACCGGGGAGCTGTTTTTT,CASSQVGTRPTGELFF
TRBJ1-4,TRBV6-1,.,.,TGTGCCAGCAGTGAAGTCACGGCAACTAATGAAAAACTGTTTTTT,CASSEVTATNEKLFF
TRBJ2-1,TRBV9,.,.,TGTGCCAGCAGCGTGGATGGGGGCGGTATCAATGAGCAGTTCTTC,CASSVDGGGINEQFF
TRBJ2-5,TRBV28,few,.,TGTGCCAGCAGAATCTCGACAGGACGAGAGACCCAGTACTTC,CASRISTGRETQYF
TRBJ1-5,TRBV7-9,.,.,TGTGCCAGCAGCTCCACGGACCACAATCAGCCCCAGCATTTT,CASSSTDHNQPQHF
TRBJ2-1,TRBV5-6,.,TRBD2,TGTGCCAGCAGCATATGGACTAGCGCCAAGAGCTCCTACAATGAGCAGTTCTTC,CASSIWTSAKSSYNEQFF
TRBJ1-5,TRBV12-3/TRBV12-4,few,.,TGTGCCAGCAGTCCCGGCGGGGCTCAGCCCCAGCATTTT,CASSPGGAQPQHF
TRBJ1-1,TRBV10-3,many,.,TGTGCCATCAGCTCGGGACCGACCGGCACTGAAGCTTTCTTT,CAISSGPTGTEAFF
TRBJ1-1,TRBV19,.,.,TGTGCCAGTAGCCAACGGACTGTTACTGAAGCTTTCTTT,CASSQRTVTEAFF
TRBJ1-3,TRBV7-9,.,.,TGTGCCAGCAGCTTAATGGGTTCTGGAAACACCATATATTTT,CASSLMGSGNTIYF
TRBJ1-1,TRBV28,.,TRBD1,TGTGCCAGCAGTTTAAGGACAGGGGGAATCACTGAAGCTTTCTTT,CASSLRTGGITEAFF
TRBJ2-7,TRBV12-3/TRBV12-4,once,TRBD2,TGTGCCAGCAGCCGCCAGTCGGGACTAGCGGGTTCCGAGCAGTACTTC,CASSRQSGLAGSEQYF
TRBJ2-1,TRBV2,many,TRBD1,TGTGCCAGCAGTTTAGACAGGGGCGCTGTAAATGAGCAGTTCTTC,CASSLDRGAVNEQFF
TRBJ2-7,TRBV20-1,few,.,TGCAGTGCCAGGCGGGACCGAACTAGCGAGCAGTACTTC,CSARRDRTSEQYF
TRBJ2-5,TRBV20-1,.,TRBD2,TGCAGTGCTAGATCGGAACTAGCGGGAGAGACCCAGTACTTC,CSARSELAGETQYF
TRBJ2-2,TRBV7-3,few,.,TGTGCCAGCAGCACTATCCGGGACGGGGAGCTGTTTTTT,CASSTIRDGELFF
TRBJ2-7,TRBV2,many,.,TGTGCCAGCAGAACACAGACCTACGAGCAGTACTTC,CASRTQTYEQYF
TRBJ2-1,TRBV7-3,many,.,TGTGCCAGCAGCCCACGGACGGGGGTCGGCAATGAGCAGTTCTTC,CASSPRTGVGNEQFF
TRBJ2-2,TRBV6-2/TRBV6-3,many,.,TGTGCCAGCAGTTTCCAGGGAGTGGTGTTCGGGGAGCTGTTTTTT,CASSFQGVVFGELFF
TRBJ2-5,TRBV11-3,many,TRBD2,TGTGCCAGCAGCTTAGATCTCACTAGCGGGAGGGGATTGGAGACCCAGTACTTC,CASSLDLTSGRGLETQYF
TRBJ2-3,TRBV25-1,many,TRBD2,TGTGCCAGCAGTGAAGGGAGTAGCGGGAGGGGAGATACGCAGTATTTT,CASSEGSSGRGDTQYF
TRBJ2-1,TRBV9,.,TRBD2,TGTGCCAGCAGCCGGACTAGTTCTGAGCAGTTCTTC,CASSRTSSEQFF
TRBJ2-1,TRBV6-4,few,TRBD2,TGTGCCAGCAGTGACGGACTAGCGGGCCACAATGAGCAGTTCTTC,CASSDGLAGHNEQFF
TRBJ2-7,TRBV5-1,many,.,TGCGCCAGCAGCGCGGACAGGCCCGCGGGGGAGCAGTACTTC,CASSADRPAGEQYF
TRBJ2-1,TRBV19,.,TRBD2,TGTGCCAGTAGTATAGATTCATCCACGACTAGCGGGAGGCCCTTCGACGAGCAGTTCTTC,CASSIDSSTTSGRPFDEQFF
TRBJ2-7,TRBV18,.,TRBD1,TGTGCCAGCCTAAGTTATCTACAGGGGTCGCACGAGCAGTACTTC,CASLSYLQGSHEQYF
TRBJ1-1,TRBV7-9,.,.,TGTGCCAGCAGCCCCATCGACCGGGGAGCGCGGACTGAAGCTTTCTTT,CASSPIDRGARTEAFF
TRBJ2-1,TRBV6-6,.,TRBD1,TGTGCCAGCAGTTACCAGGACAGGGTCAATGAGCAGTTCTTC,CASSYQDRVNEQFF
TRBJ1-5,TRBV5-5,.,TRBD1,TGTGCCAGCAGCTTGGTTTGGGACAGGGAGAATCAGCCCCAGCATTTT,CASSLVWDRENQPQHF
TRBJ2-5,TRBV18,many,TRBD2,TGTGCCAGCTCACCACTCGAAGCGGGAGGGGAGACCCAGTACTTC,CASSPLEAGGETQYF